Each of the 20 T cell receptor beta chains below was sequenced from the same sample in a study of patients and donors after allogeneic stem cell transplantation. TCRdb redid the calling of the RT-PCR reads with MiXCR, one entry per CDR3 protein. The data hold 800,000 to 1,000,000 distinct CDR3 sequences, with approximately 18% observed a single time. Sequences were obtained from blood, either unsorted or a sorted T cell fraction (not recorded which). The receptors here all came from a human donor who was either an allogeneic HSCT recipient or a stem cell or donor lymphocyte infusion donor (not recorded which). It is not recorded whose cells these are; they may come from a transplant donor.

The chain uses TRBV10-3 and TRBJ1-2; 9 positions agree with TRBD1. V trimming: 7 bases; J trimming: 2 bases; junction bases outside the gene matches: 8. This CDR3 contains 15 residues. Looked up from germline, CDR1 is ENHRY and CDR2 is SYGVKD. Here the CDR3 reads CAITKTGTGNYGYTF. The CDR3 bases are TGTGCCATCACCAAGACCGGGACAGGGAACTATGGCTACACCTTC.

The V call is TRBV11-1, the J call TRBJ2-5; TRBD2 matches 7 bases. V trimming: 2 bases; J trimming: 2 bases; junction bases outside the gene matches: 11. Germline loops: CDR1 SGHAT, CDR2 FQDESV (reference sequence). CDR3 length equals 17 residues. The CDR3 region has the DNA TGTGCCAGCAGCTTACTGGGCGGGAGAGCCAAACAAGAGACCCAGTACTTC. It codes for CASSLLGGRAKQETQYF.

The rearrangement links TRBV4-2 to TRBJ2-2; D may match TRBD1 or TRBD2 (6 bases each). CDR1 is LGHNA and CDR2 is YNFKEQ in the germline V gene. This CDR3 has 17 amino acids. The V gene lost 5 bases and the J gene lost 3 bases, with 19 bases spanning the gap. In DNA form, the CDR3 reads TGTGCCAGCAGCTCCGGAGGGGGGCAGCCGGACACCGGGGAGCTGTTTTTT. Translating it yields CASSSGGGQPDTGELFF.

In its sample, this clonotype was seen many times. The chain has TRBV12-3 or TRBV12-4 and TRBJ1-3, with D perhaps TRBD1 (5 bases). This CDR3 spans 16 amino acids. Trimming shortened V by 3 bases and J by 0 bases, and 12 bases separated the two germline ends. CDR3 protein: CASSFDSSNSGNTIYF. CDR3 in DNA: TGTGCCAGCAGTTTTGACAGCAGCAACTCTGGAAACACCATATATTTT.

The gene calls are TRBV25-1 and TRBJ1-1, with 7 positions matching TRBD1. The germline gives CDR1 MGHDK, CDR2 SYGVNS. CDR3 length equals 17 residues. V dropped 4 bases and J dropped 1; count of bases not matched to a gene: 12. CDR3 loop: CASSADHRGSWNTEAFF. DNA of the CDR3: TGTGCCAGCAGTGCTGATCACAGGGGAAGCTGGAACACTGAAGCTTTCTTT.

V is TRBV7-8 and J is TRBJ2-7; no clear D gene. This CDR3 is built from 14 residues. Between the trimmed V and J ends, which lost 0 bases and 4 bases, there was a span of 10 bases. In germline, CDR1 is SGHVS, CDR2 FQNEAQ. The CDR3 here is CASSLALRMYEQYF. The CDR3 bases are TGTGCCAGCAGCTTAGCGCTTAGGATGTACGAGCAGTACTTC.

The chain carries TRBV20-1 and TRBJ1-2, with D perhaps matching TRBD1 (6 bases). The CDR3 spans 13 residues. Looked up from germline, CDR1 is DFQATT and CDR2 is SNEGSKA (reference sequence). Trimming removed 4 bases from V and 8 bases from J, with 17 bases in between. CDR3 in amino acids: CSAKVEQGRGYTF. CDR3 DNA sequence: TGCAGTGCTAAGGTCGAACAGGGCAGGGGCTACACCTTC.

Regarding this clonotype: No DNA is shown, since the ends of the CDR3 on it are uncertain; the CDR3 is the one TCRdb lists. This rearrangement joins TRBV4-1 to TRBJ2-7; no check of the table's D call, TRBD2, against the DNA was made. Germline V gene data show CDR1 as MGHRA and CDR2 as YSYEKL. The CDR3 numbers 12 amino acids, ends counted. The CDR3: CASSQPFLEKYF.

V usage is TRBV4-2 and J usage is TRBJ1-1; 7 bases map to TRBD1. This CDR3 contains 15 residues. Trimming removed 1 base from V and 7 bases from J; junction bases left unmatched: 9. CDR1 is LGHNA, CDR2 YNFKEQ, per germline. CDR3 DNA sequence: TGTGCCAGCAGCCAAGTCGGCGACAGGGACGATGAAGCTTTCTTT. It is translated as CASSQVGDRDDEAFF.

The rearrangement links TRBV9 to TRBJ2-7; 9 bases align to TRBD1. With 0 bases clipped from V and 2 bases from J, the junction kept 9 bases outside the gene matches. Germline V gives CDR1 SGDLS, CDR2 YYNGEE. The CDR3 has 17 amino acids. In nucleotides, the CDR3 is TGTGCCAGCAGCGTAGCATCTACCGGGACAGGGCCCTACGAGCAGTACTTC. Translating it yields CASSVASTGTGPYEQYF.

This clonotype was recorded many times. The genes are TRBV25-1 and TRBJ2-5; TRBD2 agrees at 13 bases. Trimming cost V 5 bases and J 0 bases; bases outside gene matches: 3. This CDR3 is 16 amino acids long. Germline V gene lookup returns CDR1 MGHDK and CDR2 SYGVNS. The CDR3 is CASSRGTSGNQETQYF. For the CDR3, the DNA is TGTGCCAGCAGTCGGGGGACTAGCGGGAACCAAGAGACCCAGTACTTC.

This clonotype occurred a few times. The V call is TRBV6-4, the J call TRBJ1-1, with D perhaps TRBD1 (5 bases). Trimming pared 6 bases from V and 7 bases from J, leaving 9 bases between. Germline V CDR1 and CDR2: MRHNA, SNTAGT. CDR3 length: 11 residues. CDR3 loop: CASSSGVEAFF. In DNA form, the CDR3 reads TGTGCCAGCAGCTCGGGGGTTGAAGCTTTCTTT.

This clonotype was detected only a few times. The chain has TRBV6-2 or TRBV6-3 and TRBJ2-1; D is undetermined. The ends were cut back, 6 bases at V and 8 bases at J, with 11 bases in the middle. Germline assignment: CDR1 MNHEY and CDR2 SVGEGT. The CDR3 is made up of 12 amino acids. CDR3 bases: TGTGCCAGCAGCCACTTTGCCGATGAGCAGTTCTTC. It translates to CASSHFADEQFF.

This chain connects TRBV7-3 to TRBJ1-1, with 8 positions matching TRBD1. Germline-derived CDR1 and CDR2 are SGHTA and FQGTGA. The length of the CDR3 is 13 residues. The ends lost 5 bases at V and 5 bases at J; junction bases unmatched: 4. The DNA for the CDR3 is TGTGCCAGCAGCCAGACAGGGGAAACTGAAGCTTTCTTT. Protein sequence: CASSQTGETEAFF.

The V gene is TRBV4-1, the J gene TRBJ2-7; D might be TRBD1 (7 bases). Trimming took 1 base from V and 2 from J, leaving 15 bases between them. Germline lookup yields CDR1 MGHRA and CDR2 YSYEKL. The CDR3 contains 16 residues. Here the CDR3 reads CASSQVGGGATYEQYF. In DNA, the CDR3 is TGCGCCAGCAGCCAAGTTGGAGGGGGCGCAACCTACGAGCAGTACTTC.

The chain combines TRBV20-1 with TRBJ2-7; TRBD2 matches at 8 bases. V lost 5 bases, J lost 7 bases, and 13 bases stayed unmatched. Per the germline V gene, CDR1 is DFQATT and CDR2 is SNEGSKA (reference sequence). This CDR3 region has 14 residues. The CDR3 region has the DNA TGCAGTGCTTCGGGGACTAGTGGAAACCCGGAGCAGTACTTC. It specifies CSASGTSGNPEQYF.

The sample holds a few counts of this clonotype. V gene TRBV7-8 combines with J gene TRBJ2-1; tentatively, D is TRBD2 (6 bases). The CDR3 is 14 amino acids. Per the germline V gene, CDR1 is SGHVS and CDR2 is FQNEAQ. Trimming removed 6 bases at V and 3 bases at J, with 12 bases between. In DNA form, the CDR3 reads TGTGCCAGCAGGGGGGACTGGGGCTACAATGAGCAGTTCTTC. Its translation is CASRGDWGYNEQFF.

This clonotype was found many times. This chain uses TRBV6-2 or TRBV6-3 with TRBJ2-7; a possible D gene is TRBD1 (6 bases). The CDR3 is 13 amino acids. Between the trimmed V and J ends, which lost 5 bases and 1 base, there was a span of 9 bases. Germline CDR1 MNHEY, CDR2 SVGEGT. The CDR3 spells CASSRTESYEQYF. CDR3 in DNA: TGTGCCAGCAGTAGGACAGAATCCTACGAGCAGTACTTC.

This chain connects TRBV20-1 to TRBJ2-1, with 14 bases aligning to TRBD2. The germline V gene encodes CDR1 DFQATT and CDR2 SNEGSKA (reference sequence). The CDR3 sequence is 15 residues long. The ends lost 3 bases at V and 9 bases at J; junction bases unmatched: 7. CDR3 sequence reads: CSASTGTSGSGEQFF. In DNA, the CDR3 is TGCAGTGCTAGTACCGGGACTAGCGGGAGCGGTGAGCAGTTCTTC.

This clonotype was picked up many times. This chain joins TRBV20-1 and TRBJ2-2; 8 bases match TRBD1. CDR1 and CDR2 (germline): DFQATT, SNEGSKA (reference sequence). Trimming cost V 1 base and J 4 bases; bases outside gene matches: 5. The CDR3 extends over 15 amino acids. The DNA for the CDR3 is TGCAGTGCTAGAGTCTCAGACAGGGGCACCGGGGAGCTGTTTTTT. Protein product: CSARVSDRGTGELFF.